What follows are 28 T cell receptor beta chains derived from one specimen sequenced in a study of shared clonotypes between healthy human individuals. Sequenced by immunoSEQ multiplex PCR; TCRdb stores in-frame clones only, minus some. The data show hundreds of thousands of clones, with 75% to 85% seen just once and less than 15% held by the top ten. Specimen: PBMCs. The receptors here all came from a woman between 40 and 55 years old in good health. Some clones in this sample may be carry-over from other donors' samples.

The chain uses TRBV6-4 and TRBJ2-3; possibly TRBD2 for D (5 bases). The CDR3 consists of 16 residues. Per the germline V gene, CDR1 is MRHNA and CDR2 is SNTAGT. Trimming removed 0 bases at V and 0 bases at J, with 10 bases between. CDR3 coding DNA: TGTGCCAGCAGTGACTCGAGGGTAACTAGCACAGATACGCAGTATTTT. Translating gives CASSDSRVTSTDTQYF.

CDR3: CASSHGTGFYEQYF. CDR3 in DNA: TGTGCCAGCAGCCACGGGACAGGGTTCTACGAGCAGTACTTC. The chain has TRBV11-2 and TRBJ2-7; the match to TRBD1 covers 9 bases. V shed 5 bases, J shed 3 bases, and the junction held 5 bases outside the gene matches. CDR1 is SGHAT and CDR2 is FQNNGV in the germline V gene. The CDR3 extends over 14 amino acids.

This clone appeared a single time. CDR3 coding DNA: TGTGCCAGCAGTTTAACGACAGGGAGTACCTACGAGCAGTACTTC. Translation gives CASSLTTGSTYEQYF. The chain carries TRBV27 and TRBJ2-7; TRBD1 matches at 7 bases. V lost 2 bases and J lost 2; bases outside the gene matches: 6. CDR1 and CDR2 from the germline V gene are MNHEY and SMNVEV (reference sequence). The CDR3 runs 15 residues.

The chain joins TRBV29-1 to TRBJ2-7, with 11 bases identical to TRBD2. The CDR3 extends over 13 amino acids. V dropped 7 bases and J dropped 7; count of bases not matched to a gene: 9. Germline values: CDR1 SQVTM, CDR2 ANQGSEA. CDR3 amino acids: CSARLAGSREQYF. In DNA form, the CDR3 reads TGCAGCGCCCGACTAGCGGGATCTCGGGAGCAGTACTTC.

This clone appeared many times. CDR3 sequence reads: CASSGWTSGRDSYEQYF. CDR3 nucleotides: TGTGCCAGCAGTGGGTGGACTAGCGGGAGGGACTCCTACGAGCAGTACTTC. The rearrangement uses TRBV27 and TRBJ2-7; 15 positions agree with TRBD2. The junction had 5 bases not matched to a gene; V was cut back by 5 bases and J by 0 bases. CDR1 MNHEY and CDR2 SMNVEV come from the germline V gene (reference sequence). There are 17 residues in the CDR3.

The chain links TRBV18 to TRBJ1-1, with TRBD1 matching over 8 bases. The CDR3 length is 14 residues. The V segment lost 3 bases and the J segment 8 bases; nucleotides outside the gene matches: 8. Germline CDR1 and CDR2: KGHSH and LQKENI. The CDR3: CASSPLDRGEEAFF. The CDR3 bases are TGTGCCAGCTCACCCCTTGACAGGGGTGAGGAAGCTTTCTTT.

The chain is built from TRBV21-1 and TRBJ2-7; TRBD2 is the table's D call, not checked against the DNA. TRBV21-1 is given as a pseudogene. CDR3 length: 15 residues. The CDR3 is CASTGTSGRLYEQYF. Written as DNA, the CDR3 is TGTGCCAGCACCGGTACTAGCGGGAGGCTCTACGAGCAGTACTTC.

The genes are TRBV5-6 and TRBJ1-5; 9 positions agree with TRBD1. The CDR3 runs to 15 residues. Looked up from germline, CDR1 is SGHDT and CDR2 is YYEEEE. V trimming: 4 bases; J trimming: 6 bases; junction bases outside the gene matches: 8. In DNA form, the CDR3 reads TGTGCCAGCAGCCCAAGACAGGGGGTGAGTCAGCCCCAGCATTTT. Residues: CASSPRQGVSQPQHF.

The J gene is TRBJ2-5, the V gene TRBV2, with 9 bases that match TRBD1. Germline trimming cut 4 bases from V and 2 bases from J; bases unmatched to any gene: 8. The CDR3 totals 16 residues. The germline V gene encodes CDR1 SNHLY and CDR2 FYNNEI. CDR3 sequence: CASSATGGWGQETQYF. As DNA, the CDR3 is TGTGCCAGCAGTGCCACAGGGGGCTGGGGACAAGAGACCCAGTACTTC.

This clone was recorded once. The CDR3: CASSFGASGQTSTDTQYF. CDR3 nucleotides: TGTGCCAGCAGCTTTGGTGCGTCGGGGCAGACGAGCACAGATACGCAGTATTTT. This chain links TRBV4-2 with TRBJ2-3; the D call may be TRBD1 or TRBD2 (5 bases each). Germline V gene lookup returns CDR1 LGHNA and CDR2 YNFKEQ. V dropped 5 bases and J dropped 0 bases, with 21 bases sitting between them. The CDR3 is 18 residues long.

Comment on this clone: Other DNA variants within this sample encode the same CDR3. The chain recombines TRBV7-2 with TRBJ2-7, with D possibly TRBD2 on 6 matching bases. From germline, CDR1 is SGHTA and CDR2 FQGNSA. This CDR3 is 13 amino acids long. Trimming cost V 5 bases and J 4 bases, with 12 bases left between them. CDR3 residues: CASSLGRDYEQYF. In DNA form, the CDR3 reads TGTGCCAGCAGCCTCGGGAGAGATTACGAGCAGTACTTC.

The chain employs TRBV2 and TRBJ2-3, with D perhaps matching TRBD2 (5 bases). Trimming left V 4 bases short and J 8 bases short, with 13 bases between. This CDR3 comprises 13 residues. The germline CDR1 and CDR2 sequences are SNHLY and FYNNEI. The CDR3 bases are TGTGCCAGCAGTGGAGGGCGGACCGGTACGCAGTATTTT. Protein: CASSGGRTGTQYF.

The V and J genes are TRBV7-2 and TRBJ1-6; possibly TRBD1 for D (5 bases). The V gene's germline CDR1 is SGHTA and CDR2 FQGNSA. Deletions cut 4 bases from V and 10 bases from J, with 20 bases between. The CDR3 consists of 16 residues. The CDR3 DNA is TGTGCCAGCAGCTCCGGAGTGGGGGGAATACAGTCACCCCTCCACTTT. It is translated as CASSSGVGGIQSPLHF.

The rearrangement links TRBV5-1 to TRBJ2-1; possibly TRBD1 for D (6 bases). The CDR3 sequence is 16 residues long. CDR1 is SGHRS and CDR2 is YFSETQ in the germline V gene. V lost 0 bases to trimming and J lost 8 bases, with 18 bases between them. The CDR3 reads CASSLAQGTGRDEQFF. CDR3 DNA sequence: TGCGCCAGCAGCTTGGCACAGGGTACAGGTCGGGATGAGCAGTTCTTC. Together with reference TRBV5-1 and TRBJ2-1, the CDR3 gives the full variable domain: KAGVTQTPRYLIKTRGQQVTLSCSPISGHRSVSWYQQTPGQGLQFLFEYFSETQRNKGNFPGRFSGRQFSNSRSEMNVSTLELGDSALYLCASSLAQGTGRDEQFFGPGTRLTVL.

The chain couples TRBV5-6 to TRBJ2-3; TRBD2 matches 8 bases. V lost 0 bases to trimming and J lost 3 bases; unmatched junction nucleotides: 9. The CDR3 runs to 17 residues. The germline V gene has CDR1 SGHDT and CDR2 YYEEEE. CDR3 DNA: TGTGCCAGCAGCTTGGGACGGGCGGGAGGAGGGACAGATACGCAGTATTTT. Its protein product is CASSLGRAGGGTDTQYF.

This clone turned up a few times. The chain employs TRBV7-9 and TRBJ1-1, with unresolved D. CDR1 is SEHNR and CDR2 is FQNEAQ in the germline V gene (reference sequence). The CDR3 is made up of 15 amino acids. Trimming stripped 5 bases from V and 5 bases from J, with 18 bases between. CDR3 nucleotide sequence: TGTGCCAGCAGCCCCCCCACGGCGGGGTTGACTGAAGCTTTCTTT. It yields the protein CASSPPTAGLTEAFF.

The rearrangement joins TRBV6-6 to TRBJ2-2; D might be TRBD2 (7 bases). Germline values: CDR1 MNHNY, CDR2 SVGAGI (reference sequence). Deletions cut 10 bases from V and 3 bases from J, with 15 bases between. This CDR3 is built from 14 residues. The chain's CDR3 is CATKRGGDTGELFF. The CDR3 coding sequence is TGTGCCACGAAGCGAGGGGGGGACACCGGGGAGCTGTTTTTT.

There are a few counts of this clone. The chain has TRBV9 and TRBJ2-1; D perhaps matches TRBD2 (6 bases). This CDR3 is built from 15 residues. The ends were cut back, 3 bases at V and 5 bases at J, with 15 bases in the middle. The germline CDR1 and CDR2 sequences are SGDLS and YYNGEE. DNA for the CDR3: TGTGCCAGCAGCGCCGACGGGAGTGGGGACAATGAGCAGTTCTTC. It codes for CASSADGSGDNEQFF.

The CDR3 reads CASSTDRDFSYEQYF. CDR3 nucleotide sequence: TGCGCCAGCAGCACAGACAGGGACTTCTCCTACGAGCAGTACTTC. J is TRBJ2-7 and V is TRBV5-1; D perhaps matches TRBD1 (7 bases). The V gene lost 4 bases and the J gene lost 0 bases, with 14 bases spanning the gap. Germline CDR1 reads SGHRS; CDR2 reads YFSETQ. The CDR3 has 15 amino acids.

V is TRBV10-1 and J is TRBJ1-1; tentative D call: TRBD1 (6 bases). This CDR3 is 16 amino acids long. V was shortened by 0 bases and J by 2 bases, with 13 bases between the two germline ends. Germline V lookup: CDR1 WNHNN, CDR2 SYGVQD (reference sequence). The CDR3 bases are TGCGCCAGCAGTGAGTCGAGACAGGAAAAAAACACTGAAGCTTTCTTT. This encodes CASSESRQEKNTEAFF.

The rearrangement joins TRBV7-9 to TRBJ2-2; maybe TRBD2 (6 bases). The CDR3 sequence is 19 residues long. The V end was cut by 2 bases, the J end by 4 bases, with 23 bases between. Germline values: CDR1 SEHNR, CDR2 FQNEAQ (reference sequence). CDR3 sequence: CASSLKAPTSISGTGELFF. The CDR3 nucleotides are TGTGCCAGCAGCTTAAAAGCCCCCACTAGCATTTCGGGCACCGGGGAGCTGTTTTTT.

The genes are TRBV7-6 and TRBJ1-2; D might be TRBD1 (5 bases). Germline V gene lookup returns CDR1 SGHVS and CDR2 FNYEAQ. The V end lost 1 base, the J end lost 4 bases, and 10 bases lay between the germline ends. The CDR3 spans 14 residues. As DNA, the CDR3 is TGTGCCAGCAGCTTAGGTGGACACTCCTATGGCTACACCTTC. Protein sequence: CASSLGGHSYGYTF.

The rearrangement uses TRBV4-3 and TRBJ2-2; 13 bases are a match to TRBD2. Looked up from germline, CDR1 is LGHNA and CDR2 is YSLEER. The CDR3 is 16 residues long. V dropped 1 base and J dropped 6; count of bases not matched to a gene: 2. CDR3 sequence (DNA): TGCGCCAGCAGCCAAGGACTAGCGGGAGGATCCGGGGAGCTGTTTTTT. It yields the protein CASSQGLAGGSGELFF.

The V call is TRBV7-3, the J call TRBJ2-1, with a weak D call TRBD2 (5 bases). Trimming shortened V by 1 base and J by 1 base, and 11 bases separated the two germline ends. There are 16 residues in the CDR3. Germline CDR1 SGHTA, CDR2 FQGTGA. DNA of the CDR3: TGTGCCAGCAGCTTAAGTGTAGCGCATTCCTACAATGAGCAGTTCTTC. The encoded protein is CASSLSVAHSYNEQFF.

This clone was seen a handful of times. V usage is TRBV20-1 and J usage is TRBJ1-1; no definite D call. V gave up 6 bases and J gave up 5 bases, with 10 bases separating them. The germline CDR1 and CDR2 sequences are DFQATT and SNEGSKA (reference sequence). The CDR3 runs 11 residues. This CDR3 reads CSAPYGTEAFF. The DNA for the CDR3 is TGCAGTGCCCCCTACGGGACTGAAGCTTTCTTT.

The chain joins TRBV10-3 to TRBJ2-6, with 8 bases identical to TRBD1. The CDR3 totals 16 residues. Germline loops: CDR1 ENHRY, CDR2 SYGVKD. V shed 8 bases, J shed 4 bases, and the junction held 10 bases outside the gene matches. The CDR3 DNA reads TGTGCCATCCCCAGGGGGCCACAGGAGGGGGCCAACGTCCTGACTTTC. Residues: CAIPRGPQEGANVLTF.

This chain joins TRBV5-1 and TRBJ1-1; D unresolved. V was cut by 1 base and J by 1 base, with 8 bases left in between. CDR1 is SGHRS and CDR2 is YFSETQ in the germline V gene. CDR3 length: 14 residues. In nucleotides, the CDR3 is TGCGCCAGCAGCTTGCTCGACGGGAACACTGAAGCTTTCTTT. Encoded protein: CASSLLDGNTEAFF.

CDR3 DNA sequence: TGTGCCAGTAGTATCTCTAGCGGGAGCGGGTATGAGCAGTTCTTC. This gives the protein CASSISSGSGYEQFF. This chain links TRBV19 with TRBJ2-1, with 10 bases that match TRBD2. Germline CDR1 LNHDA, CDR2 SQIVND (reference sequence). V shed 3 bases, J shed 8 bases, and the junction held 7 bases outside the gene matches. The CDR3 has 15 amino acids.